This entry features one T cell receptor (beta chain) sequence. The data stem from a study of blood T cell repertoires in COVID-19. The wider study: The United States, Italy and Spain provided the acute and convalescent COVID-19 samples. PBMCs, B-cell-depleted T cells, or T cells were the source of the cDNA or gDNA that made up the material.

Authors' methods: It was from reference gene primer amplification that nucleated cell counts were estimated. This table comes from immunoSEQ multiplex PCR, and its TCRdb copy is limited to in-frame clones, with some not included. The DNA was the basis for D and trimming; V, J and clone size are from that table. This table has more than 250,000 clones, less than 85% appearing once. V lost 5 bases and J lost 3; bases outside the gene matches: 3. The CDR3 consists of 13 residues. Germline V CDR1 and CDR2: MNHEY, SVGEGT. This sequence was found in a man in his 60s who had recovered from COVID-19. Sequenced sample: peripheral blood. The rearrangement links TRBV6-2 or TRBV6-3 to TRBJ1-1, with 7 positions matching TRBD1. CDR3 sequence: CASSKTGYTEAFF. CDR3 bases: TGTGCCAGCAGTAAGACAGGGTACACTGAAGCTTTCTTT.